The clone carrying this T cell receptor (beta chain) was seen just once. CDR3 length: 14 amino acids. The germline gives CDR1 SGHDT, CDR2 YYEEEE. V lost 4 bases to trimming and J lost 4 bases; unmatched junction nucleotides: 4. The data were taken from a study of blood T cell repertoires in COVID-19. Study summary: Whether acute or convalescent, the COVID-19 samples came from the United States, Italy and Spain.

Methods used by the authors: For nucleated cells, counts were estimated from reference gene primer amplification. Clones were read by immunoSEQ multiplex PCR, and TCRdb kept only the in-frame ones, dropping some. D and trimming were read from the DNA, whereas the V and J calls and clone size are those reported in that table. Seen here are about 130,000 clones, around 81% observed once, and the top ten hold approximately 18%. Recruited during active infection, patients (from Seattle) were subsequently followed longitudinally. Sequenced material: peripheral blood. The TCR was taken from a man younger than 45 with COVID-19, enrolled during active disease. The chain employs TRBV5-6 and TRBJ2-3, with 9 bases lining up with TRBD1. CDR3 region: CASSQQGAADTQYF. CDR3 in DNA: TGTGCCAGCAGCCAACAGGGGGCGGCAGATACGCAGTATTTT.